The present T cell receptor (beta chain) was sequenced within a study of T cell responses to AZD1222 COVID-19 vaccine. Study information: It was second doses at about 4 or about 12 weeks that were pooled.

This CDR3 is 14 amino acids long. V lost 5 bases to trimming and J lost 5 bases, with 15 bases between them. CDR1 and CDR2 (germline): MNHEY, SMNVEV (reference sequence). Clones were sequenced by immunoSEQ multiplex PCR, and TCRdb holds only the in-frame ones, with some missing. The table shows nearly 110,000 clones, with about 90% occurring only once. The material sequenced was peripheral blood, taken on day 0 of AZD1222 vaccination. This sequence originates from an adult in good health. The V and J genes are TRBV27 and TRBJ2-5; perhaps TRBD2 as D (5 bases). CDR3 region: CASSRPGSTETQYF. The DNA for the CDR3 is TGTGCCAGCAGTCGGCCGGGATCTACGGAGACCCAGTACTTC.